This TCR beta chain was documented in a study of cytomegalovirus exposure and HLA in healthy donors. V dropped 4 bases and J dropped 7; count of bases not matched to a gene: 12. The CDR3 covers 16 residues. Germline CDR1 and CDR2: SGHRS and YFSETQ. Study results and limitations: A prior analysis recorded that most TCR beta V segments were productive about 87% or about 30% of the time. Later analysis suggested links between common viral pathogens and several top significant clusters. Among the CMV-associated chains, three were confirmed in vitro as specific for CMV antigens.

As concerns this clone: Its antigen remains unidentified.

In the PCR, 60 Vbeta and 13 Jbeta primers were used. The repertoire was sequenced with immunoSEQ multiplex PCR; TCRdb's copy has only in-frame clones and lacks some. The sample shows over 140,000 clones, around 84% of them seen only once. The chain links TRBV5-1 to TRBJ1-4, with 8 bases identical to TRBD1. Material for sequencing was PBMCs. The source is a man in his fifties or sixties in good health and CMV-seronegative. The CDR3 DNA reads TGCGCCAGCAGCCCACCCCGTACAGGGGGTATTGAAAAACTGTTTTTT. The encoded protein is CASSPPRTGGIEKLFF.